The T cell receptor (beta chain) described here comes from a study of blood T cell repertoires in COVID-19. Study-wide background: Acute and convalescent COVID-19 specimens originated in the United States, Italy and Spain. T cells, B-cell-depleted T cells, or PBMCs provided the cDNA or gDNA that served as material.

Original methodology: Reference gene primer amplification gave nucleated cell count estimates. Only in-frame clones appear in the TCRdb table, and some are missing; sequencing was by immunoSEQ multiplex PCR. The V and J calls and clone size come from that table; D and trimming were worked out from the DNA. The table includes 150,000 to 200,000 clones, roughly 82% detected once. CDR1 is LNHDA and CDR2 is SQIVND in the germline V gene (reference sequence). V dropped 6 bases and J dropped 1 base, with 6 bases sitting between them. The CDR3 is 12 residues long. Those enrolled, adults aged 18 to 89 years, came from 25 or so US areas.

Specimen: PBMCs or T cells enriched from blood (not recorded which). The source is a man between 40 and 49 years old who had recovered from COVID-19. The chain recombines TRBV19 with TRBJ1-1; no clear D. CDR3 coding DNA: TGTGCCAGTAGGTACGGGAACACTGAAGCTTTCTTT. Translated: CASRYGNTEAFF.